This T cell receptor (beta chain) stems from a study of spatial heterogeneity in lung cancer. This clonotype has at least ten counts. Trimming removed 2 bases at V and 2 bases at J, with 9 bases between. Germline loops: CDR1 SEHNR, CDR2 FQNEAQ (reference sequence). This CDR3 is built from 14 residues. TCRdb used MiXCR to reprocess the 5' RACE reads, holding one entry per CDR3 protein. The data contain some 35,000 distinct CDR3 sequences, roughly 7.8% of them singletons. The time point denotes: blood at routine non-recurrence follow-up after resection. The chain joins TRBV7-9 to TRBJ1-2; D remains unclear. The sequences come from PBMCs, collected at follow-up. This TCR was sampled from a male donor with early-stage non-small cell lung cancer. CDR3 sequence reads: CASSLSAQNYGYTF. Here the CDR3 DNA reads TGTGCCAGCAGCTTATCTGCCCAGAACTATGGCTACACCTTC. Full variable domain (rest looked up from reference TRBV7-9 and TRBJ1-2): DTGVSQNPRHKITKRGQNVTFRCDPISEHNRLYWYRQTLGQGPEFLTYFQNEAQLEKSRLLSDRFSAERPKGSFSTLEIQRTEQGDSAMYLCASSLSAQNYGYTFGSGTRLTVV.